This TCR beta chain was recorded in a study of cytomegalovirus exposure and HLA in healthy donors (dated by TCRdb to about 2017). For context, the study as a whole: According to a later analysis, the 120 validation repertoires were produced on the same platform as the 666 repertoires of the first cohort. The aim of the study was to test whether cataloging public T cell receptors could identify signatures of past pathogen exposure. Besides the first cohort of 500 to 700 subjects, a separate validation cohort made up of over 100 different subjects was used. The study combined high-throughput TCR immunosequencing, statistical association of individual TCRs with disease status, and machine learning to predict cytomegalovirus infection status. On the study overall, not on this receptor specifically: In a later analysis, TCRs clustered in the first cohort were found to also tend to co-occur in the roughly 120 validation repertoires, with over 90% of cluster scores above 0. According to the authors, the approach could potentially be generalized to other disease states and immunological phenotypes. A total of around 150 TCR beta chains were listed by the study as associated with cytomegalovirus. Most TCR sequences were seen in very few donors, while some public TCRs were found in many individuals. The classifier was reported to diagnose cytomegalovirus status with high specificity and sensitivity in both the original cohort and the validation cohort. The validation cohort had no HLA typing available for a later analysis, so co-occurrence within that cohort was assessed over all 130 or so repertoires. In vitro tests confirmed that a few of the cytomegalovirus-associated TCR beta chains recognize cytomegalovirus antigens.

Libraries were constructed by the immunoSEQ multiplex PCR assay. Under the source paper's analysis protocol: To diagnose cytomegalovirus status from the catalog of TCR beta chain sequences, a statistical classification framework was built. As stored in TCRdb, this immuneACCESS dataset retains in-frame rearrangements with V and J assigned. A fraction of the clones does not appear; measured against another copy, unresolved V genes explain less than half of the discrepancy, and the remainder lacks a known reason. That table furnishes V, J and clone size, whereas the DNA furnished D and trimming. This sample comprises 76,000 or so clones, less than 95% of them detected only once. Together, the top ten hold 2.5% to 3.5% of the sample. Details on this clone: Its antigen is still unknown. No base quality information exists; no much larger clone differs at one position.

The CDR3 sequence holds 14 residues, the cysteine and phenylalanine included. Solely the CDR3 DNA is kept, with 42 bases framed from the first base. Separate from the approximately 670-subject first cohort, the validation cohort of about 110 subjects was the group to which the donors belonged. The chain joins TRBV21-1 to TRBJ1-2; TRBD1 is taken as the D call from the table, unchecked against the DNA. TRBV21-1 is a pseudogene segment. This TCR was sampled from a woman younger than 35 in good health and CMV-seropositive. Sequencing used PBMCs. The CDR3 sequence is CASSIGQGVCGYTF. The DNA sequence is TGTGCCAGCAGCATTGGACAGGGGGTCTGTGGCTACACCTTC.